The subject of this entry is one T cell receptor (beta chain). What it recognizes is unknown. MiXCR was run by TCRdb on the reads, yielding one entry per CDR3 protein. The repertoire consists of hundreds of thousands of distinct CDR3 sequences, with 30% to 35% occurring once and the leading ten covering 15% to 20%. This entry is derived from a study of T cell repertoires in cytomegalovirus infection. Study summary: Signatures in public TCR beta sequences pointed to both CMV infection and matching HLA type.

The CDR3 runs 14 residues. Germline CDR1 SGHRS, CDR2 YFSETQ. V lost 5 bases and J lost 6, with 17 bases in between. Source: cultured PBMCs, taken from culture after CMV antigen stimulation. This chain uses TRBV5-1 with TRBJ1-1; D is perhaps TRBD1 (6 bases). This clonotype was sampled from a human donor in good health (CMV status not recorded). Some clones in this sample may be carry-over from other donors' samples. This CDR3 is CASSRSGAVAEAFF. In DNA, the CDR3 is TGCGCCAGCAGTCGGTCGGGGGCAGTGGCTGAAGCTTTCTTT.